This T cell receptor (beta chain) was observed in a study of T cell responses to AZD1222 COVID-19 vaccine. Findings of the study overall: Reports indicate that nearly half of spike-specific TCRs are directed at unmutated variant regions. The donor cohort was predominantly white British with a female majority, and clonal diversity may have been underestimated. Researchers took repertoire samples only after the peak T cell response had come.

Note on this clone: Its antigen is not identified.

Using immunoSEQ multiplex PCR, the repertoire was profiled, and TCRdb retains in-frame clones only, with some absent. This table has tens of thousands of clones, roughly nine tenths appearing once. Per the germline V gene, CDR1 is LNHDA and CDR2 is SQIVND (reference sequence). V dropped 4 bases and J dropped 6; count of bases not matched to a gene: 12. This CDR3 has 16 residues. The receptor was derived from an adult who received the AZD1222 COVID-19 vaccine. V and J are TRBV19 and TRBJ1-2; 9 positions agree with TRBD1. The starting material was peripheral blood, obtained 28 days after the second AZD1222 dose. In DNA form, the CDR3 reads TGTGCCAGTAGTACCCTTGTGGGACAGGGATTGAATGGCTACACCTTC. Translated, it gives CASSTLVGQGLNGYTF.